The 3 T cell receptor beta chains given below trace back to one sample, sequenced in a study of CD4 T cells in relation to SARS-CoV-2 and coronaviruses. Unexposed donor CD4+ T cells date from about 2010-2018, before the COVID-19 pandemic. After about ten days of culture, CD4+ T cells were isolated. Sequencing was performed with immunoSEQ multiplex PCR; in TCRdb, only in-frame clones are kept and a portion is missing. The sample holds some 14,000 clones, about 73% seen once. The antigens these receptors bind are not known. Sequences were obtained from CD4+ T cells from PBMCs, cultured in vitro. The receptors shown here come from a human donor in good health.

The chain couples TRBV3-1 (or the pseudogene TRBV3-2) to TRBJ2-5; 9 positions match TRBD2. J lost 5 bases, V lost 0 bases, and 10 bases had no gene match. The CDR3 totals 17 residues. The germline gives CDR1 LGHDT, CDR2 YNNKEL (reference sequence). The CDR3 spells CASSQDLAGAGRETQYF. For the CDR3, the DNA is TGTGCCAGCAGCCAAGACTTAGCGGGAGCGGGTAGGGAGACCCAGTACTTC.

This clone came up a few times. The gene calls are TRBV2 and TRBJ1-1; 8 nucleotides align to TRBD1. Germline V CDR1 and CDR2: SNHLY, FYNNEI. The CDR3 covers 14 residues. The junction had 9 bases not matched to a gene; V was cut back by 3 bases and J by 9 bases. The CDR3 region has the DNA TGTGCCAGCAGTGAGGCCGGACAGGGTAGTAAAGCTTTCTTT. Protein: CASSEAGQGSKAFF. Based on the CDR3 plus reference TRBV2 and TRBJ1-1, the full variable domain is EPEVTQTPSHQVTQMGQEVILRCVPISNHLYFYWYRQILGQKVEFLVSFYNNEISEKSEIFDDQFSVERPDGSNFTLKIRSTKLEDSAMYFCASSEAGQGSKAFFGQGTRLTVV.

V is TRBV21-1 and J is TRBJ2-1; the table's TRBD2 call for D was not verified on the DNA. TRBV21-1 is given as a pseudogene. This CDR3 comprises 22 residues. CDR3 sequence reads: CASSKFRIEMGTPPGAYNEQFF. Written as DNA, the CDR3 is TGTGCCAGCAGCAAATTCAGGATTGAAATGGGGACTCCCCCTGGGGCCTACAATGAGCAGTTCTTC.